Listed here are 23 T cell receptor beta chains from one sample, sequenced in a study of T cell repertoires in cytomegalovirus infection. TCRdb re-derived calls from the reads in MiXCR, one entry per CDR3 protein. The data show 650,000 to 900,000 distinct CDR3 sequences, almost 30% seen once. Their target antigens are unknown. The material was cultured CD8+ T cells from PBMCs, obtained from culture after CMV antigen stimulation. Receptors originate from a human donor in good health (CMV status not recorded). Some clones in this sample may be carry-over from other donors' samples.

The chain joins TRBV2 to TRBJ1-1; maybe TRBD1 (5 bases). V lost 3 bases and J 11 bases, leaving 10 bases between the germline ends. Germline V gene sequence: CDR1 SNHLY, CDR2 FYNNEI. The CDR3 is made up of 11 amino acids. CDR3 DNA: TGTGCCAGCAGTGACAGGGTCAGCGCTTTCTTT. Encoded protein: CASSDRVSAFF.

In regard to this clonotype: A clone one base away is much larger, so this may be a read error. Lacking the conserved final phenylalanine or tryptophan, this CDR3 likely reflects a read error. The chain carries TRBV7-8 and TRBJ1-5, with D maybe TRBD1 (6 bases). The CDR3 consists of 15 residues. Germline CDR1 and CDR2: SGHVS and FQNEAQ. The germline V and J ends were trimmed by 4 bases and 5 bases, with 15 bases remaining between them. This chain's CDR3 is CASSSPGTTYQPQHL. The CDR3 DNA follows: TGTGCCAGCAGCTCCCCCGGGACAACTTATCAGCCCCAGCATTTA.

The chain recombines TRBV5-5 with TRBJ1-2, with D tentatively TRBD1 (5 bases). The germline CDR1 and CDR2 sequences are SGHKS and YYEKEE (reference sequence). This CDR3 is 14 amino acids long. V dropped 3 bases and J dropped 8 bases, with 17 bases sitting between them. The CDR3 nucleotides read TGTGCCAGCAGCTCCGACAGCACGGTACAAGGCTACACCTTC. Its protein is CASSSDSTVQGYTF.

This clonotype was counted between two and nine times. CDR3 DNA: TGTGCCAGCATGGAGGGGGAGACTTGGGAGCAGTACTTC. Residues: CASMEGETWEQYF. The chain carries TRBV6-1 and TRBJ2-7; D possibly uses TRBD1 or TRBD2 (6 bases each). V was clipped by 7 bases and J by 7 bases, with 17 bases between them. The germline gives CDR1 MNHNS, CDR2 SASEGT. The CDR3 has 13 amino acids.

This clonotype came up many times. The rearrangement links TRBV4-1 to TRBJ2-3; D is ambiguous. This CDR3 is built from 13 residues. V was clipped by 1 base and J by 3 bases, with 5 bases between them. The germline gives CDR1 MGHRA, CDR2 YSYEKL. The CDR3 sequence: CASSQVGTDTQYF. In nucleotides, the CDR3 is TGCGCCAGCAGCCAAGTAGGGACAGATACGCAGTATTTT.

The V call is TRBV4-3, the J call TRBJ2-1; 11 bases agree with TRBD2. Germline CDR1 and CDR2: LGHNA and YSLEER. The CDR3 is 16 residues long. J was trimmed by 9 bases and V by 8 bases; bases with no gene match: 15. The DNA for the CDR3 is TGCGCCAGCTCCCTAGCGGGGGGCCTCCATCGCCGTGAGCAGTTCTTC. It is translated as CASSLAGGLHRREQFF.

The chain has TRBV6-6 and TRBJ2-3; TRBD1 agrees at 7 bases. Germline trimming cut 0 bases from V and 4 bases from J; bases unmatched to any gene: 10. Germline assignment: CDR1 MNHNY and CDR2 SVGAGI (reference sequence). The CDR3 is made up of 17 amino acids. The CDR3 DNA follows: TGTGCCAGCAGTTACTCCCCCGGGACAGAAGTTGCAGATACGCAGTATTTT. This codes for CASSYSPGTEVADTQYF.

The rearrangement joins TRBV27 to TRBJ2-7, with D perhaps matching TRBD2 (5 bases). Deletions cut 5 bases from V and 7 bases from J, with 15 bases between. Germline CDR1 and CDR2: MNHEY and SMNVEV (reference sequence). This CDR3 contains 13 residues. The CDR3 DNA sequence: TGTGCCAGCAGTACTAAACGCAGCGGTGAGCAGTACTTC. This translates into CASSTKRSGEQYF.

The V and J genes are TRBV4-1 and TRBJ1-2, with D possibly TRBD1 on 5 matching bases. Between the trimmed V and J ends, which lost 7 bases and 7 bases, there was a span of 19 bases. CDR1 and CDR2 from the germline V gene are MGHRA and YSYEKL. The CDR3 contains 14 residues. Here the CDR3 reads CASTTHQGSGGYTF. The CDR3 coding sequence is TGCGCCAGCACCACCCATCAGGGTTCGGGTGGCTACACCTTC.

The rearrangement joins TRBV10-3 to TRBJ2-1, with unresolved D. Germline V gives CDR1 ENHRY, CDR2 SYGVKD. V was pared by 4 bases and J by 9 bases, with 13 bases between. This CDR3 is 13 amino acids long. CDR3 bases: TGTGCCATCAGTGGTGCGTACGACGCTGAGCAGTTCTTC. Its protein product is CAISGAYDAEQFF.

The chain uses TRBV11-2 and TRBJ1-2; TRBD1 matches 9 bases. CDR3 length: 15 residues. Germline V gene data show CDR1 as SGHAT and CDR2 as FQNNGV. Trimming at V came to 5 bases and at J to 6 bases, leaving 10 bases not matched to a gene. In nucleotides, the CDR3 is TGTGCCAGCAGCCCCCGACCGGGACAGGGAAATGGCTACACCTTC. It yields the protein CASSPRPGQGNGYTF.

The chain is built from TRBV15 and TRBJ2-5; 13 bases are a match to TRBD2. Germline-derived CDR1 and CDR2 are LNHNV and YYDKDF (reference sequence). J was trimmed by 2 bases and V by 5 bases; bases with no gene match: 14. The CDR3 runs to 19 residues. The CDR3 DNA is TGTGCCACCAGCCCCCTAGGTTGGACTAGCGGGGGCACACAAGAGACCCAGTACTTC. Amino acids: CATSPLGWTSGGTQETQYF.

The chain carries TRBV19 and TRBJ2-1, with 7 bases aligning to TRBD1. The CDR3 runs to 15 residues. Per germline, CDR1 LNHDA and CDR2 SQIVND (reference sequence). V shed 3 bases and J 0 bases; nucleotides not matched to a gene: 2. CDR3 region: CASSIRDSSYNEQFF. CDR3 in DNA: TGTGCCAGTAGTATCCGGGACAGCTCCTACAATGAGCAGTTCTTC.

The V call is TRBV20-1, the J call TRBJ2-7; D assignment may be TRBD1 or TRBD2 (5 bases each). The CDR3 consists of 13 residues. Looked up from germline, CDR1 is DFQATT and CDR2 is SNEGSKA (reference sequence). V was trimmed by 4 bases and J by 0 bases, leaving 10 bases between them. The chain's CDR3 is CSATTGTSYEQYF. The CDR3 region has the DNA TGCAGTGCTACGACGGGGACCTCCTACGAGCAGTACTTC.

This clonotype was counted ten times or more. This CDR3 is CASPGLRGAEAFF. The CDR3, as DNA: TGTGCCTCTCCCGGGCTCCGAGGGGCTGAAGCTTTCTTT. The chain combines TRBV6-1 with TRBJ1-1; D perhaps matches TRBD1 (5 bases). The V gene lost 11 bases and the J gene lost 6 bases, with 19 bases spanning the gap. Germline V CDR1 and CDR2: MNHNS, SASEGT. The CDR3 is 13 amino acids.

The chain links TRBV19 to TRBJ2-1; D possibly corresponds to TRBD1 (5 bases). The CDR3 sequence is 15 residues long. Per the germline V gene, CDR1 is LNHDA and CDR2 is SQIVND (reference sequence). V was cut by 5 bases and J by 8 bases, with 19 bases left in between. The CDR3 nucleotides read TGTGCCAGTAGTCGACCAGGGTTGACGATGGATGAGCAGTTCTTC. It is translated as CASSRPGLTMDEQFF.

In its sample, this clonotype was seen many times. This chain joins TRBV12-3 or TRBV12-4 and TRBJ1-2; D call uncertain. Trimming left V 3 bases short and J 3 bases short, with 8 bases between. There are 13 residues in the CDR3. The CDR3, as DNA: TGTGCCAGCAGTTTGATCGAATACTATGGCTACACCTTC. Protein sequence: CASSLIEYYGYTF.

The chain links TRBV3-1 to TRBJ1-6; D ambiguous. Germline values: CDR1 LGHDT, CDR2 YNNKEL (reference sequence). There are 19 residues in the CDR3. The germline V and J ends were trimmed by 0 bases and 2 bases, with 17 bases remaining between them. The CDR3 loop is CASSQEGGPGIPYNSPLHF. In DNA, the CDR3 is TGTGCCAGCAGCCAAGAAGGTGGGCCGGGGATCCCCTATAATTCACCCCTCCACTTT.

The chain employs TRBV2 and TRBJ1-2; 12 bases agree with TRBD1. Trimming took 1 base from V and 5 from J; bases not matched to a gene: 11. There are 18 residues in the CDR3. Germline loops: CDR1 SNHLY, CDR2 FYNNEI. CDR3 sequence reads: CASSEVGQGAPSAYGYTF. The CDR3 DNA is TGTGCCAGCAGTGAAGTGGGACAGGGGGCCCCTTCGGCTTATGGCTACACCTTC.

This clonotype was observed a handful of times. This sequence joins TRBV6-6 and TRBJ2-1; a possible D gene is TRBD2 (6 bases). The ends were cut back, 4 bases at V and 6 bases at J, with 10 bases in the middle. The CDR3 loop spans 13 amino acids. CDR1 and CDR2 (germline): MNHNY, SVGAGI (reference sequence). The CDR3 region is CASSWGVSNEQFF. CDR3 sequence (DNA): TGTGCCAGCAGTTGGGGGGTTAGCAATGAGCAGTTCTTC.

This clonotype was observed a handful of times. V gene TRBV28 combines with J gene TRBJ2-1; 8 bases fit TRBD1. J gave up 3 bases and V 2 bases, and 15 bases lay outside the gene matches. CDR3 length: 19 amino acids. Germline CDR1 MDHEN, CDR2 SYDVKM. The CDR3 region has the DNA TGTGCCAGCAGTTTACCGACAGGGGCCGCGGGTTTCCACTACAATGAGCAGTTCTTC. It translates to CASSLPTGAAGFHYNEQFF.

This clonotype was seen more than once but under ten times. The CDR3 here is CASSLTGTSNYNEQFF. The CDR3 DNA sequence: TGTGCCAGCAGTTTAACCGGGACAAGCAACTACAATGAGCAGTTCTTC. The gene calls are TRBV27 and TRBJ2-1; maybe TRBD1 (6 bases). From germline, CDR1 is MNHEY and CDR2 SMNVEV (reference sequence). The CDR3 runs 16 residues. V was pared by 2 bases and J by 3 bases, with 14 bases between.

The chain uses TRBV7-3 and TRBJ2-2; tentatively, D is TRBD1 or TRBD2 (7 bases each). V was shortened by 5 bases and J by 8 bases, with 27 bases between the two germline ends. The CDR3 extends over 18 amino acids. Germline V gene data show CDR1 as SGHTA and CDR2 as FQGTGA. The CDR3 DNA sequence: TGTGCCAGCAGCAACCGGGGGGACAGCCCCCGTATTATAGGGGAGCTGTTTTTT. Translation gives CASSNRGDSPRIIGELFF.